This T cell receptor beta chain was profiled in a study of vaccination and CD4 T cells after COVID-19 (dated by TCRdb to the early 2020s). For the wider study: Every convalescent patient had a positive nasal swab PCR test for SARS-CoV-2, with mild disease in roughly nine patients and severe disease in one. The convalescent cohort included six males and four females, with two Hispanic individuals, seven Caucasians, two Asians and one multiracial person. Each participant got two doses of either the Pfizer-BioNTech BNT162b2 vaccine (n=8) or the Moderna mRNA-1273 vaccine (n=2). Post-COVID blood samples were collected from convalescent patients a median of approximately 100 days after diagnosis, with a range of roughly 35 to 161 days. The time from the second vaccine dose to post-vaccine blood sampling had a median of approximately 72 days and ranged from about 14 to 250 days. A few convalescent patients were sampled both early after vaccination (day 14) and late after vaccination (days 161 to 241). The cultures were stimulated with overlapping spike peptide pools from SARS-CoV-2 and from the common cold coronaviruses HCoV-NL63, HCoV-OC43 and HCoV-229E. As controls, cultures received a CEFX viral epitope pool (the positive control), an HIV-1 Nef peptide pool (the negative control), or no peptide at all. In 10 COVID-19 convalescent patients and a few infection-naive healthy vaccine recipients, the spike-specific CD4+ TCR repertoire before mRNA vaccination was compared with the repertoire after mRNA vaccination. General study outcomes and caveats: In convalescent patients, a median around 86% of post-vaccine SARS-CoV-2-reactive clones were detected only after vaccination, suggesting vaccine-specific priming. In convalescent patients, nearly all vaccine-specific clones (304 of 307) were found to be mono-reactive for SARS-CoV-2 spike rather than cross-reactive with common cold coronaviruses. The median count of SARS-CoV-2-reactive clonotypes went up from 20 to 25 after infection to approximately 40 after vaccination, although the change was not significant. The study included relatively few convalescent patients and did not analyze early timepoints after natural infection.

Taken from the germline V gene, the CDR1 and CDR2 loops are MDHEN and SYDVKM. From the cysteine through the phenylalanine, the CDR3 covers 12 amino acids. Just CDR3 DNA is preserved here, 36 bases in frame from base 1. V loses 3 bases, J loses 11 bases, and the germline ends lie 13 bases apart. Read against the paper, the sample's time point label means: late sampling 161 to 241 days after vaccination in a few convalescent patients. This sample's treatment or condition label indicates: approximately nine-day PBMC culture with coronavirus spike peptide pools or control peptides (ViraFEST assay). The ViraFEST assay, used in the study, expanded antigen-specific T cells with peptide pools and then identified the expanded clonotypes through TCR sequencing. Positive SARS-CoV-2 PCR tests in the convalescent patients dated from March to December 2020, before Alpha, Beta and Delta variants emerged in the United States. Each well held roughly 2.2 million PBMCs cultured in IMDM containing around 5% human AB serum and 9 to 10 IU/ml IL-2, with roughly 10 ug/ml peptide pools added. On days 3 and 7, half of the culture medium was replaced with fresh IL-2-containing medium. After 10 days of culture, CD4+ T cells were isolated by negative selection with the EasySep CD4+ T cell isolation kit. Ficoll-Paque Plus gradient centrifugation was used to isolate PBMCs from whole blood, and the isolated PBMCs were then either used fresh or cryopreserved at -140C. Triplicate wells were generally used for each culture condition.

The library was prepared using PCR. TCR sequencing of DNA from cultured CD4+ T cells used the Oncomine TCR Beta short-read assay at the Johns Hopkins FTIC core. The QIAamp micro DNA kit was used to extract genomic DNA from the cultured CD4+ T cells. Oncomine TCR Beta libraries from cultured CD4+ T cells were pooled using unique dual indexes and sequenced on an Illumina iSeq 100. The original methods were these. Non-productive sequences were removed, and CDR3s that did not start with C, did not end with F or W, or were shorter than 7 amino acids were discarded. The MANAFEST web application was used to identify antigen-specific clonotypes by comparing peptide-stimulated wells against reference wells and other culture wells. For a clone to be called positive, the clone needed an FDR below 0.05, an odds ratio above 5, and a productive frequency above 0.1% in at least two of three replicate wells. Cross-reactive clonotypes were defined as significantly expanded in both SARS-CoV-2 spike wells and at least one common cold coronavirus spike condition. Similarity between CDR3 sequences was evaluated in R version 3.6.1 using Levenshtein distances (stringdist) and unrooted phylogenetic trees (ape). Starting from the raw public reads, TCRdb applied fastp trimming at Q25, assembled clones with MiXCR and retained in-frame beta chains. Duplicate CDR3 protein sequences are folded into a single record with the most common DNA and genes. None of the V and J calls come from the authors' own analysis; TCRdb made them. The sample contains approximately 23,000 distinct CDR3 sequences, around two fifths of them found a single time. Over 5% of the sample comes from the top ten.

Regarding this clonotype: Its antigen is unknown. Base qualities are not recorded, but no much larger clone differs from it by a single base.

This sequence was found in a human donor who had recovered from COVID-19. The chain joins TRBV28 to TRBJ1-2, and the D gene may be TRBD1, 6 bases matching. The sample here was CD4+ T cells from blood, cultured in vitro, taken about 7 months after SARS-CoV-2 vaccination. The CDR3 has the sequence CASSFKTGLYTF. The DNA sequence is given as TGTGCCAGCAGTTTCAAGACAGGCCTATACACCTTC.